This T cell receptor (beta chain) is from a study of cytomegalovirus exposure and HLA in healthy donors. Looking at the study overall: Ancestry clustering placed around 80% of over 300 genotyped donors in the Caucasian-associated cluster.

13 Jbeta primers and 60 Vbeta primers were used for the PCR. TCRdb's copy holds only in-frame clones and misses some; the assay was immunoSEQ multiplex PCR. The sample consists of tens of thousands of clones, less than 80% of them appearing once. As to this clone: The antigen is not known.

General observations from the study: Using a false discovery rate of 0.05, a later analysis showed that 16,951 TCR beta sequences were associated with HLA alleles. The availability of immune exposure information extended only to CMV serostatus. Most TCR beta V segments were productive about 87% or about 30% of the time in an earlier analysis.

Sequencing was carried out using PBMCs. This receptor was obtained from a woman in her forties or fifties in good health and CMV-seropositive.

The CDR3 DNA follows: TGTGCCAGCAGCTTGGGGTCGGGGAACGAGCAGTACTTC. This sequence encodes CASSLGSGNEQYF. V gene TRBV7-9 combines with J gene TRBJ2-5; a possible D gene is TRBD2 (5 bases). Near its end, the DNA agrees better with TRBJ2-7, so the J call may be wrong. The CDR3 spans 13 residues. From germline, CDR1 is SEHNR and CDR2 FQNEAQ (reference sequence).